This record covers a single T cell receptor (beta chain). The data were obtained in a study of blood T cell repertoires in COVID-19. Across the study: Acute and convalescent COVID-19 specimens originated in the United States, Italy and Spain. Nucleic acid was either cDNA or gDNA, and it came from T cells, B-cell-depleted T cells, or PBMCs.

This CDR3 spans 15 amino acids. V gave up 4 bases and J gave up 0 bases, with 13 bases separating them. Per the authors' pipeline: Reference gene primer amplification gave estimated nucleated cell counts. Sequenced by immunoSEQ multiplex PCR; TCRdb stores in-frame clones only, minus some. That table is the source of V, J and clone size, and D and trimming were worked out from the DNA. The data contain 15,000 to 20,000 clones, around 80% of them seen just once; the ten biggest clones take up roughly 13%. The receptor was derived from a man aged 35-49 years with active or convalescent COVID-19. V gene TRBV5-3 combines with J gene TRBJ1-2; D gene ambiguous. TRBV5-3 is designated an ORF whose function remains uncertain. The sample was peripheral blood. The DNA of the CDR3 is TGTGCCAGAAGCCCTTCGACACGAGCTAACTATGGCTACACCTTC. Residues: CARSPSTRANYGYTF.